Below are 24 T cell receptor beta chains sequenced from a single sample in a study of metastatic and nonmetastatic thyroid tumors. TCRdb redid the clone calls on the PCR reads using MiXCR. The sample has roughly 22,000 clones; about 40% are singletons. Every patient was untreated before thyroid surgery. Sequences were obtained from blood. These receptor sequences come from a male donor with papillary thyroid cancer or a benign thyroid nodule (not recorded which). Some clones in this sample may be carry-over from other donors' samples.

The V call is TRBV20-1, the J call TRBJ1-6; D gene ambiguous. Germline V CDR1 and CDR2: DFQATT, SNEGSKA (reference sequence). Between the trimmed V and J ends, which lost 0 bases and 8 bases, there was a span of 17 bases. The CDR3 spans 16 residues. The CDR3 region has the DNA TGCAGTGCTAGAGATTGGCGGTCTGGGATTGATTCACCCCTCCACTTT. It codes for CSARDWRSGIDSPLHF.

This chain's CDR3 is CASSLGQADGYTF. CDR3 bases: TGTGCCAGCAGCTTGGGACAGGCGGATGGCTACACCTTC. The chain has TRBV5-4 and TRBJ1-2, with D perhaps matching TRBD1 (6 bases). Trimming removed 0 bases at V and 6 bases at J, with 9 bases between. CDR1 and CDR2 (germline): SGHNT, YYREEE (reference sequence). The CDR3 loop spans 13 amino acids. The whole variable domain, remainder taken from reference TRBV5-4 and TRBJ1-2, is ETGVTQSPTHLIKTRGQQVTLRCSSQSGHNTVSWYQQALGQGPQFIFQYYREEENGRGNFPPRFSGLQFPNYSSELNVNALELDDSALYLCASSLGQADGYTFGSGTRLTVV.

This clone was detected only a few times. CDR3 residues: CASSWAAVTYEQYF. CDR3 DNA sequence: TGTGCCAGCAGCTGGGCAGCGGTAACATACGAGCAGTACTTC. V gene TRBV4-2 combines with J gene TRBJ2-7; TRBD2 might be the D (5 bases). V was cut by 5 bases and J by 4 bases, with 15 bases left in between. CDR1 is LGHNA and CDR2 is YNFKEQ in the germline V gene. This CDR3 contains 14 residues.

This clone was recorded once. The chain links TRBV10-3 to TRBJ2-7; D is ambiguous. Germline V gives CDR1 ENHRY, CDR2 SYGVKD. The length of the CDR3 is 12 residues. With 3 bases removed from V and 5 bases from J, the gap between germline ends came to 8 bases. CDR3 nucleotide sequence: TGTGCCATCAGTGATCCCCGAAACGAGCAGTACTTC. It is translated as CAISDPRNEQYF.

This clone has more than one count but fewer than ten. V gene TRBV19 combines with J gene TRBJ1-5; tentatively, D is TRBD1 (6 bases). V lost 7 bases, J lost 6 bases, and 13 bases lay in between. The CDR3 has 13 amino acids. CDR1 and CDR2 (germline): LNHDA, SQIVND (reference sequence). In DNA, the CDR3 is TGTGCCAGTACCCGGGGGCGGGGTCAGCCCCAGCATTTT. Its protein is CASTRGRGQPQHF.

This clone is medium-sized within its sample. This CDR3 is CASSFGAGEGYEQYF. The CDR3 region has the DNA TGCGCCAGCAGCTTTGGTGCGGGAGAGGGCTACGAGCAGTACTTC. The chain couples TRBV5-1 to TRBJ2-7, with TRBD2 identical over 7 bases. Trimming cost V 2 bases and J 3 bases; bases outside gene matches: 8. This CDR3 is 15 amino acids long. Germline V lookup: CDR1 SGHRS, CDR2 YFSETQ.

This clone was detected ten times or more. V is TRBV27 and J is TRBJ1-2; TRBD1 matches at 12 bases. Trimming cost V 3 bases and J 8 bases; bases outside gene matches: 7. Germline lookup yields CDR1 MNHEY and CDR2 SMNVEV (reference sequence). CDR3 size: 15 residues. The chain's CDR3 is CASSFQGQGARGYTF. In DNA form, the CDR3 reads TGTGCCAGCAGTTTCCAGGGACAGGGGGCGCGGGGCTACACCTTC.

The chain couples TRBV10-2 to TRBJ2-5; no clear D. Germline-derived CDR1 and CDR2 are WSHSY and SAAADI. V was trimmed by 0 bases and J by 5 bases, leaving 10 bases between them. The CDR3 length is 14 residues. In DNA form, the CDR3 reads TGCGCCAGCAGTGAGTCGGGCAGATGGGAGACCCAGTACTTC. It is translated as CASSESGRWETQYF.

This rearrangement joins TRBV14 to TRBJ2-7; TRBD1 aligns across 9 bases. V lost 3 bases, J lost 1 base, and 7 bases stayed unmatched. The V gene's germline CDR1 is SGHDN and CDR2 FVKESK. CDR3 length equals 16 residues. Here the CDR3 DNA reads TGTGCCAGCAGCCATATTTGGGACAGGGTGTCCTACGAGCAGTACTTC. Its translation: CASSHIWDRVSYEQYF.

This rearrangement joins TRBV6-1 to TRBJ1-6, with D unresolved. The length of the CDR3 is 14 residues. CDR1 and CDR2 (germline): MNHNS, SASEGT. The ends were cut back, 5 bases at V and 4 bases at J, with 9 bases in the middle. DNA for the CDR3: TGTGCCAGCAGTTTCCCCTTTTATAATTCACCCCTCCACTTT. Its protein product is CASSFPFYNSPLHF.

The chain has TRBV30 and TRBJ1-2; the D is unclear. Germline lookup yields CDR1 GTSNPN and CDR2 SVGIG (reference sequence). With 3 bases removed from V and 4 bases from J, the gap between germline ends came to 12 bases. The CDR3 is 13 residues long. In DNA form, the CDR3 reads TGTGCCTGGAGAGGTGTTTTGATCTATGGCTACACCTTC. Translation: CAWRGVLIYGYTF.

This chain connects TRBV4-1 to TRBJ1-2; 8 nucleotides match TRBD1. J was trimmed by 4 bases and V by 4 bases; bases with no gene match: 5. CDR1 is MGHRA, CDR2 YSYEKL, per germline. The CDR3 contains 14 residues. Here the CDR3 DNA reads TGCGCCAGCAGCCGCACTGGACAGGGCTATGGCTACACCTTC. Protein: CASSRTGQGYGYTF.

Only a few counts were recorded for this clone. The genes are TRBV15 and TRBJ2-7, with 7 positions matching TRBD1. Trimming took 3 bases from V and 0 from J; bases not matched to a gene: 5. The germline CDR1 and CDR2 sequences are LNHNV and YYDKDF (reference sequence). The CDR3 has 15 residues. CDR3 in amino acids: CATSSPGTDSYEQYF. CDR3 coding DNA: TGTGCCACCAGCAGCCCCGGGACAGACTCCTACGAGCAGTACTTC. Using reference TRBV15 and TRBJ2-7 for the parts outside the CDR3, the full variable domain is DAMVIQNPRYQVTQFGKPVTLSCSQTLNHNVMYWYQQKSSQAPKLLFHYYDKDFNNEADTPDNFQSRRPNTSFCFLDIRSPGLGDTAMYLCATSSPGTDSYEQYFGPGTRLTVT.

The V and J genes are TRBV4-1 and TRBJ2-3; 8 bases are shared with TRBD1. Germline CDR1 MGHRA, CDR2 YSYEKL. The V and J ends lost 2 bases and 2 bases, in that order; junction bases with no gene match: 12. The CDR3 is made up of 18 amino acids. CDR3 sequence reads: CASSQLTGGTGDTDTQYF. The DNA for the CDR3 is TGCGCCAGCAGCCAACTAACTGGGGGGACAGGAGACACAGATACGCAGTATTTT.

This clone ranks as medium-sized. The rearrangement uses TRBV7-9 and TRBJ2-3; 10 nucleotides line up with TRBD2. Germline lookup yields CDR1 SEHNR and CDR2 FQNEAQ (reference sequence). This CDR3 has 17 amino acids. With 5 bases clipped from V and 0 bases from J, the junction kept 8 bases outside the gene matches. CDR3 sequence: CASSRTSGGTSTDTQYF. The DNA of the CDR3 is TGTGCCAGCAGCAGGACTAGCGGAGGGACTAGCACAGATACGCAGTATTTT.

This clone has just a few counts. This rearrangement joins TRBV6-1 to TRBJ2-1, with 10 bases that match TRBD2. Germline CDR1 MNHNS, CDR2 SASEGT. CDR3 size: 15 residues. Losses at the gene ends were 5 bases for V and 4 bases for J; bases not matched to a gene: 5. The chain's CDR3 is CASSPGLAEYNEQFF. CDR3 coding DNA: TGTGCCAGCAGTCCCGGACTAGCGGAATACAATGAGCAGTTCTTC.

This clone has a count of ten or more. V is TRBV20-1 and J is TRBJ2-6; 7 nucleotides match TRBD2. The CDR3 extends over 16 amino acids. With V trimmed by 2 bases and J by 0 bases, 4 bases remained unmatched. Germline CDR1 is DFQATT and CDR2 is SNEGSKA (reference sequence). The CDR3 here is CSARPREGSGANVLTF. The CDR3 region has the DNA TGCAGTGCTAGACCAAGGGAGGGCTCTGGGGCCAACGTCCTGACTTTC.

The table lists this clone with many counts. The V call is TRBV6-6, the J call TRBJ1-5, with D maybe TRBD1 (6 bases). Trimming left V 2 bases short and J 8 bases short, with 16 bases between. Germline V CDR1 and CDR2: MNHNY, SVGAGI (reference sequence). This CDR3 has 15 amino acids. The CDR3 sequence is CASSYRGTAKEPQHF. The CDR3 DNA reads TGTGCCAGCAGTTACAGGGGGACCGCCAAAGAGCCCCAGCATTTT.

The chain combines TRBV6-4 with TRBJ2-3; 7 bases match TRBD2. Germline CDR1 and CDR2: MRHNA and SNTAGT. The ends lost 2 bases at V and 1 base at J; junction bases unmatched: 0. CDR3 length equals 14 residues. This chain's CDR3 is CASSDGGGTDTQYF. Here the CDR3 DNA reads TGTGCCAGCAGTGACGGGGGGGGCACAGATACGCAGTATTTT.

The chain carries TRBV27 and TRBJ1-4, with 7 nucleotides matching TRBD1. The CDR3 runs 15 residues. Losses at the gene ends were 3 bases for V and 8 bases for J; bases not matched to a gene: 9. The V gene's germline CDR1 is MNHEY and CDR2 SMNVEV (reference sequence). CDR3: CASSLVSGGREKLFF. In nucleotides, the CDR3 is TGTGCCAGCAGTTTGGTATCAGGGGGAAGAGAAAAACTGTTTTTT.

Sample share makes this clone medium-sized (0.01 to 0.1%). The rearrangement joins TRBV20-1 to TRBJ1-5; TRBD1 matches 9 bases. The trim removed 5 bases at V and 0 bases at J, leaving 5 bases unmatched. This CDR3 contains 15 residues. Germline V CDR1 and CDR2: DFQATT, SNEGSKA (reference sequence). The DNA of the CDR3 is TGCAGTGCTTTGACAGGGGGTACTAGCAATCAGCCCCAGCATTTT. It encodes CSALTGGTSNQPQHF.

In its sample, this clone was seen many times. The DNA for the CDR3 is TGCAGTGGGGAAAGGGTAGGGTTAGAAGAGACCCAGTACTTC. Its protein is CSGERVGLEETQYF. V usage is TRBV20-1 and J usage is TRBJ2-5; no definite D call. V was cut by 7 bases and J by 3 bases, with 18 bases left in between. CDR3 length: 14 amino acids. CDR1 is DFQATT and CDR2 is SNEGSKA in the germline V gene (reference sequence).

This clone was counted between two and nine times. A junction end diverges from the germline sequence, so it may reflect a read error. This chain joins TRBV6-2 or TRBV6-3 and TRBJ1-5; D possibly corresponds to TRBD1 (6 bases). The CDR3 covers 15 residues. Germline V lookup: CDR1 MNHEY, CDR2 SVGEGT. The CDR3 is CVSSPGTLINQPQHF. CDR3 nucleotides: TGTGTCAGCAGCCCCGGGACACTAATCAATCAGCCCCAGCATTTT.

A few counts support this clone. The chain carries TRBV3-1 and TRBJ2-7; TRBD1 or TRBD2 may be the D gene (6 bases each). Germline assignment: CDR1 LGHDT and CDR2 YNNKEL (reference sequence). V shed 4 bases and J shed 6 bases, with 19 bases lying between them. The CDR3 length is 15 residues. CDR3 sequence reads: CASSPSVGGIGEQYF. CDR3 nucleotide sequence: TGTGCCAGCAGCCCCAGCGTGGGGGGCATAGGCGAGCAGTACTTC.